In its sample, the clone carrying this T cell receptor beta chain was seen once. Germline assignment: CDR1 MNHEY and CDR2 SVGAGI. The CDR3 loop spans 14 amino acids. Germline trimming cut 0 bases from V and 5 bases from J; bases unmatched to any gene: 0. This sample was included in a study of blood T cell repertoires in COVID-19. The method was immunoSEQ multiplex PCR; TCRdb's version includes in-frame clones alone and lacks a portion of them. Among around 300,000 clones listed, roughly 90% were seen once. Each participant's cohort was designated according to participant-reported clinical history. Donors in Cohort 3 who had recovered were those with two negative PCRs, healthcare professional clearance, or resolution of their symptoms.

Sequenced material: PBMCs or T cells enriched from blood (not recorded which). The J gene is TRBJ2-1, the V gene TRBV6-5; 8 bases agree with TRBD1. This clonotype was obtained from a woman aged 30 to 39 who had recovered from COVID-19. The CDR3, as DNA: TGTGCCAGCAGTTACTCGGGACAGGACAATGAGCAGTTCTTC. This translates into CASSYSGQDNEQFF.